These 13 T cell receptor beta chains share one sample of origin, sequenced in a study of blood T cell repertoires in COVID-19. Clones were sequenced by immunoSEQ multiplex PCR, and TCRdb holds only the in-frame ones, with some missing. The profile shows roughly 200,000 clones, 80% to 90% of them singletons. Source material: PBMCs or T cells enriched from blood (not recorded which). The receptors were sampled from a woman between 50 and 59 years old in a cohort exposed to, infected with or recovered from COVID-19 (not recorded which).

The J gene is TRBJ1-5, the V gene TRBV6-5; TRBD1 is a possible D gene (5 bases). Germline values: CDR1 MNHEY, CDR2 SVGAGI. CDR3 length: 13 amino acids. Trimming took 6 bases from V and 4 from J, leaving 10 bases between them. CDR3 region: CASRTAGNQPQHF. The CDR3 nucleotides are TGTGCCAGCAGGACAGCTGGTAATCAGCCCCAGCATTTT.

CDR3 region: CATSRQRGEGETQYF. CDR3 DNA sequence: TGTGCCACCAGCAGACAGCGGGGAGAGGGAGAGACCCAGTACTTC. The chain joins TRBV15 to TRBJ2-5; 7 bases agree with TRBD2. CDR1 is LNHNV, CDR2 YYDKDF, per germline (reference sequence). The CDR3 length is 15 residues. J gave up 4 bases and V 2 bases, and 7 bases lay outside the gene matches.

This clone has just a few counts. This chain connects TRBV2 to TRBJ2-5, with D perhaps matching TRBD1 (5 bases). CDR3 size: 14 residues. The V gene's germline CDR1 is SNHLY and CDR2 FYNNEI. Trimming cost V 6 bases and J 0 bases, with 11 bases left between them. The CDR3 sequence is CASRQERYQETQYF. In nucleotides, the CDR3 is TGTGCCAGCAGACAGGAAAGGTACCAAGAGACCCAGTACTTC.

The gene calls are TRBV11-3 and TRBJ2-2; D ambiguous. There are 13 residues in the CDR3. Trimming removed 5 bases from V and 5 bases from J, with 9 bases in between. The germline V gene encodes CDR1 SGHNT and CDR2 YENEEA. The CDR3 nucleotides are TGTGCCAGCAGCCCCGGTTTGACCGGGGAGCTGTTTTTT. This translates into CASSPGLTGELFF.

This clone has just one count. This sequence joins TRBV28 and TRBJ1-2; perhaps TRBD1 as D (5 bases). Germline CDR1 reads MDHEN; CDR2 reads SYDVKM. The length of the CDR3 is 15 residues. V lost 5 bases to trimming and J lost 2 bases, with 15 bases between them. Here the CDR3 DNA reads TGTGCCAGCAGTGGGGCGACAGAATACAACTATGGCTACACCTTC. It codes for CASSGATEYNYGYTF.

The chain joins TRBV29-1 to TRBJ2-1; possibly TRBD1 for D (5 bases). Germline V gene lookup returns CDR1 SQVTM and CDR2 ANQGSEA. Trimming stripped 0 bases from V and 7 bases from J, with 10 bases between. The CDR3 totals 13 residues. This CDR3 is CSVEEYQGNEQFF. CDR3 DNA sequence: TGCAGCGTTGAAGAGTACCAGGGAAATGAGCAGTTCTTC.

The chain uses TRBV28 and TRBJ2-5; TRBD1 might be the D (6 bases). With 4 bases removed from V and 2 bases from J, the gap between germline ends came to 11 bases. This CDR3 has 14 residues. The V gene's germline CDR1 is MDHEN and CDR2 SYDVKM. In DNA, the CDR3 is TGTGCCAGCAGTTCCCTGGACAGTCAAGAGACCCAGTACTTC. Encoded protein: CASSSLDSQETQYF.

The rearrangement joins TRBV24-1 to TRBJ1-1; D uncertain. CDR3 size: 14 residues. CDR1 and CDR2 from the germline V gene are KGHDR and SFDVKD. V was clipped by 3 bases and J by 1 base, with 8 bases between them. The CDR3 is CATSDRGQNTEAFF. The CDR3 bases are TGTGCCACCAGTGATCGAGGGCAGAACACTGAAGCTTTCTTT.

The CDR3 DNA reads TGTGCCATCAGTGCTCAGCGGGGGGCCGCGAACACCGGGGAGCTGTTTTTT. Its translation is CAISAQRGAANTGELFF. The chain joins TRBV10-3 to TRBJ2-2, with 9 bases matching TRBD2. The J segment lost 0 bases and the V segment lost 4 bases, leaving 6 bases of the junction unmatched. The germline V gene encodes CDR1 ENHRY and CDR2 SYGVKD. The CDR3 length is 17 residues.

The count of this clone is one. The V gene is TRBV28, the J gene TRBJ1-2; D is unresolved. V lost 4 bases and J lost 4, with 10 bases in between. Per the germline V gene, CDR1 is MDHEN and CDR2 is SYDVKM. The CDR3 is 13 residues long. The CDR3 loop is CASSSQAGYGYTF. CDR3 in DNA: TGTGCCAGCAGTTCTCAAGCGGGCTATGGCTACACCTTC.

The gene calls are TRBV6-5 and TRBJ1-1; D gene uncertain. Germline CDR1 reads MNHEY; CDR2 reads SVGAGI. Trimming stripped 4 bases from V and 1 base from J, with 10 bases between. The CDR3 has 14 residues. CDR3 nucleotides: TGTGCCAGCAGTTCAGGACGGGAGAACACTGAAGCTTTCTTT. This encodes CASSSGRENTEAFF.

The chain has TRBV5-1 and TRBJ2-3; 7 positions agree with TRBD2. Germline lookup yields CDR1 SGHRS and CDR2 YFSETQ. V was clipped by 4 bases and J by 0 bases; unmatched bases: 5. The CDR3 is made up of 15 amino acids. The CDR3: CASSLGTTSTDTQYF. The CDR3 DNA is TGCGCCAGCAGCCTCGGGACTACCAGCACAGATACGCAGTATTTT.

The chain couples TRBV19 to TRBJ2-2; no firm D call. Germline V CDR1 and CDR2: LNHDA, SQIVND (reference sequence). Trimming took 5 bases from V and 0 from J, leaving 7 bases between them. The CDR3 has 14 residues. The CDR3 coding sequence is TGTGCCAGTAGTTTCGTAGCGAACACCGGGGAGCTGTTTTTT. It is translated as CASSFVANTGELFF.